Presented here are 10 T cell receptor beta chains from one specimen sequenced in a study of blood T cell repertoires in COVID-19. Libraries were prepared by immunoSEQ multiplex PCR; TCRdb keeps only in-frame clonotypes and omits some of them. Of roughly 41,000 clones in the sample, around 86% were seen once. Sequencing input: peripheral blood. These receptors all stem from a human donor in a cohort sampled during active COVID-19.

The genes are TRBV27 and TRBJ1-2; D unresolved. CDR3 length: 15 amino acids. Germline CDR1 is MNHEY and CDR2 is SMNVEV (reference sequence). V shed 2 bases and J shed 0 bases, with 10 bases lying between them. The CDR3 DNA reads as TGTGCCAGCAGTTTAACGGCCACAGCTAACTATGGCTACACCTTC. Amino acid sequence: CASSLTATANYGYTF.

The V call is TRBV10-3, the J call TRBJ2-7, with D unresolved. Trimming pared 4 bases from V and 4 bases from J, leaving 11 bases between. Germline V lookup: CDR1 ENHRY, CDR2 SYGVKD. This CDR3 is built from 13 residues. This CDR3 reads CAISGDTIYEQYF. CDR3 coding DNA: TGTGCCATCAGTGGTGACACAATATACGAGCAGTACTTC.

This rearrangement joins TRBV6-5 to TRBJ2-2, with 11 bases matching TRBD2. CDR1 is MNHEY and CDR2 is SVGAGI in the germline V gene. The CDR3 is 15 residues long. V trimming: 6 bases; J trimming: 5 bases; junction bases outside the gene matches: 5. The CDR3 spells CASSHGLAGTGELFF. The CDR3 nucleotides are TGTGCCAGCAGCCACGGACTAGCGGGTACCGGGGAGCTGTTTTTT.

V gene TRBV5-3 combines with J gene TRBJ1-2, with TRBD1 as a possible D gene (6 bases). TRBV5-3 qualifies as an ORF whose function is uncertain. This CDR3 is built from 14 residues. Trimming stripped 4 bases from V and 2 bases from J, with 12 bases between. CDR3 loop: CARSGGAVNYGYTF. In DNA, the CDR3 is TGTGCCAGAAGCGGGGGGGCGGTCAACTATGGCTACACCTTC.

The rearrangement joins TRBV29-1 to TRBJ2-7; D perhaps matches TRBD1 (6 bases). The germline CDR1 and CDR2 sequences are SQVTM and ANQGSEA. This CDR3 has 12 amino acids. Trimming took off 4 bases at V and 3 bases at J, with 10 bases between the two ends. CDR3 amino acids: CSVVRTDYEQYF. Written as DNA, the CDR3 is TGCAGCGTTGTAAGGACAGACTACGAGCAGTACTTC.

CDR3 residues: CACPPGSGANVLTF. The CDR3 DNA is TGTGCCTGTCCCCCCGGCTCTGGGGCCAACGTCCTGACTTTC. This chain connects TRBV30 to TRBJ2-6; D not certain. V was cut by 6 bases and J by 0 bases, with 9 bases left in between. This CDR3 has 14 amino acids. Germline V gene sequence: CDR1 GTSNPN, CDR2 SVGIG (reference sequence).

This rearrangement joins TRBV5-1 to TRBJ2-1, with D maybe TRBD1 (6 bases). This CDR3 is 15 amino acids long. V gave up 0 bases and J gave up 6 bases, with 13 bases separating them. Germline V gene sequence: CDR1 SGHRS, CDR2 YFSETQ. CDR3 coding DNA: TGCGCCAGCAGCTTGGGGCAGGGGACGGGCAATGAGCAGTTCTTC. Its protein product is CASSLGQGTGNEQFF. Full variable domain (rest looked up from reference TRBV5-1 and TRBJ2-1): KAGVTQTPRYLIKTRGQQVTLSCSPISGHRSVSWYQQTPGQGLQFLFEYFSETQRNKGNFPGRFSGRQFSNSRSEMNVSTLELGDSALYLCASSLGQGTGNEQFFGPGTRLTVL.

The chain couples TRBV12-3 or TRBV12-4 to TRBJ1-5; D unclear. The CDR3 is made up of 12 amino acids. Deletions cut 3 bases from V and 6 bases from J, with 6 bases between. The CDR3 DNA reads as TGTGCCAGCAGTTTGACTGGTCAGCCCCAGCATTTT. Translation: CASSLTGQPQHF.

The chain couples TRBV11-2 to TRBJ2-1; 9 bases map to TRBD2. The CDR3 covers 16 residues. Germline V gene lookup returns CDR1 SGHAT and CDR2 FQNNGV. With V trimmed by 4 bases and J by 9 bases, 13 bases remained unmatched. CDR3 coding DNA: TGTGCCAGCAGCTCGGTTAGCGGGAGTTATGGCGGTGAGCAGTTCTTC. It codes for CASSSVSGSYGGEQFF.

The rearrangement joins TRBV7-2 to TRBJ2-5; 8 nucleotides align to TRBD2. V was clipped by 7 bases and J by 7 bases; unmatched bases: 11. The CDR3 is 14 amino acids. The germline gives CDR1 SGHTA, CDR2 FQGNSA. This CDR3 is CASTRSGGGWTQYF. Here the CDR3 DNA reads TGTGCCAGCACCCGATCCGGGGGGGGGTGGACCCAGTACTTC.